Each of the 18 T cell receptor beta chains below was sequenced from the same sample in a study of T cells in Graves' hyperthyroidism and ophthalmopathy. TCR beta CDR3 region amplification was performed from RNA transcripts. The HTBI primer set was used in a first-round RT-PCR of the TCR CDR3. TCRdb used MiXCR to reprocess the multiplex PCR reads, holding one entry per CDR3 protein. The data contain 550,000 to 800,000 distinct CDR3 sequences, about a sixth of them singletons. Material: blood. The receptors come from a man aged 18 to 30 with Graves' hyperthyroidism.

Many counts were recorded for this clonotype. The chain couples TRBV12-3 or TRBV12-4 to TRBJ1-1, with D possibly matching TRBD1 (5 bases). Trimming took off 5 bases at V and 1 base at J, with 11 bases between the two ends. This CDR3 has 14 residues. The CDR3 spells CASSLTGGNTEAFF. The CDR3 nucleotides read TGTGCCAGCAGTCTTACCGGGGGGAACACTGAAGCTTTCTTT.

The chain combines TRBV11-2 with TRBJ2-4; no firm D call. CDR3 size: 14 residues. Germline lookup yields CDR1 SGHAT and CDR2 FQNNGV. Trimming pared 4 bases from V and 4 bases from J, leaving 11 bases between. Here the CDR3 reads CASSWDMGKNIQYF. The CDR3 nucleotides are TGTGCCAGCAGCTGGGATATGGGGAAAAACATTCAGTACTTC.

This clonotype was observed at least ten times. In nucleotides, the CDR3 is TGTGCCAGCAGCCGGGCGAAGCGGGAGAACTACAATGAGCAGTTCTTC. The encoded protein is CASSRAKRENYNEQFF. The chain has TRBV7-9 and TRBJ2-1; TRBD2 matches 8 bases. Germline V gives CDR1 SEHNR, CDR2 FQNEAQ (reference sequence). V shed 5 bases, J shed 3 bases, and the junction held 9 bases outside the gene matches. The CDR3 has 16 amino acids.

Many counts were recorded for this clonotype. The V gene is TRBV28, the J gene TRBJ2-7, with 7 bases matching TRBD1. The length of the CDR3 is 13 residues. CDR1 MDHEN and CDR2 SYDVKM come from the germline V gene. In DNA, the CDR3 is TGTGCTACTAGACAGGGCGCTGGATACGAGCAGTACTTC. Residues: CATRQGAGYEQYF.

The table lists this clonotype with many counts. The chain combines TRBV30 with TRBJ1-1; no clear D gene. The length of the CDR3 is 14 residues. Germline CDR1 and CDR2: GTSNPN and SVGIG (reference sequence). V was pared by 0 bases and J by 0 bases, with 8 bases between. CDR3 sequence: CAWSVTGMNTEAFF. The CDR3 DNA follows: TGTGCCTGGAGTGTAACCGGCATGAACACTGAAGCTTTCTTT.

This clonotype was observed a few times. This chain links TRBV19 with TRBJ2-5; 7 bases map to TRBD2. CDR1 LNHDA and CDR2 SQIVND come from the germline V gene (reference sequence). The CDR3 length is 16 residues. The J segment lost 2 bases and the V segment lost 6 bases, leaving 12 bases of the junction unmatched. The CDR3 nucleotides read TGTGCCAGTAGGTCATACGGTCGGGGAGGGCAAGAGACCCAGTACTTC. Amino acid sequence: CASRSYGRGGQETQYF.

This clonotype has a handful of counts. The chain links TRBV12-3 or TRBV12-4 to TRBJ2-5; 8 bases line up with TRBD2. The CDR3 is made up of 15 amino acids. V gave up 3 bases and J gave up 4 bases; unmatched junction bases: 7. CDR3 sequence: CASSLSSGSSETQYF. The CDR3 bases are TGTGCCAGCAGTTTGTCGAGCGGGAGTTCAGAGACCCAGTACTTC.

This clonotype was found many times. The chain has TRBV7-8 and TRBJ1-2, with no clear D. Deletions cut 5 bases from V and 8 bases from J, with 15 bases between. The CDR3 is 13 amino acids. Germline V CDR1 and CDR2: SGHVS, FQNEAQ. CDR3 DNA: TGTGCCAGCAGCGTCAAGAGTTCTCGGGGCTACACCTTC. It encodes CASSVKSSRGYTF.

The chain has TRBV2 and TRBJ2-3, with 9 bases fitting TRBD2. The CDR3 extends over 15 amino acids. Germline CDR1 and CDR2: SNHLY and FYNNEI. V was clipped by 7 bases and J by 5 bases; unmatched bases: 10. The CDR3 sequence is CASIERREGIDTQYF. CDR3 bases: TGTGCCAGCATCGAGCGGCGGGAGGGAATAGATACGCAGTATTTT.

The V and J genes are TRBV4-3 and TRBJ2-5; maybe TRBD2 (6 bases). V was clipped by 1 base and J by 5 bases, with 14 bases between them. The CDR3 runs to 15 residues. Germline CDR1 reads LGHNA; CDR2 reads YSLEER. Here the CDR3 DNA reads TGCGCCAGCAGCCAAGGGTCCAGGGCGGGGGAGACCCAGTACTTC. It translates to CASSQGSRAGETQYF.

This clonotype was counted between two and nine times. The V call is TRBV7-9, the J call TRBJ2-3, with D perhaps being TRBD1 or TRBD2 (5 bases each). From germline, CDR1 is SEHNR and CDR2 FQNEAQ (reference sequence). This CDR3 comprises 16 residues. V lost 5 bases and J lost 6, with 21 bases in between. CDR3 DNA: TGTGCCAGCAGCCCCTACTCCGGGGCCAACGGGGATACGCAGTATTTT. This translates into CASSPYSGANGDTQYF.

The genes are TRBV2 and TRBJ1-5, with 7 nucleotides matching TRBD1. CDR1 and CDR2 from the germline V gene are SNHLY and FYNNEI. V was clipped by 11 bases and J by 5 bases; unmatched bases: 12. This CDR3 is built from 14 residues. The CDR3 spells CAGSLTGLDQPQHF. DNA of the CDR3: TGTGCCGGGTCTTTGACAGGGCTAGATCAGCCCCAGCATTTT.

This sequence joins TRBV19 and TRBJ2-1, with unresolved D. Per the germline V gene, CDR1 is LNHDA and CDR2 is SQIVND (reference sequence). This CDR3 has 14 residues. V gave up 4 bases and J gave up 5 bases, with 12 bases separating them. CDR3 nucleotides: TGTGCCAGTAGTAAAGGGAAGAATCACAATGAGCAGTTCTTC. It encodes CASSKGKNHNEQFF.

This chain links TRBV29-1 with TRBJ2-1; TRBD1 might be the D (5 bases). CDR1 and CDR2 from the germline V gene are SQVTM and ANQGSEA. V was clipped by 2 bases and J by 4 bases, with 12 bases between them. CDR3 length equals 14 residues. The CDR3: CSVELDIGYNEQFF. The CDR3 region has the DNA TGCAGCGTTGAATTGGACATTGGATACAATGAGCAGTTCTTC.

The rearrangement links TRBV4-1 to TRBJ1-2; D gene uncertain. V lost 3 bases and J 1 base, leaving 12 bases between the germline ends. CDR1 and CDR2 from the germline V gene are MGHRA and YSYEKL. The CDR3 length is 15 residues. DNA of the CDR3: TGCGCCAGCAGCCAGGATCTCGGAGTTAACTATGGCTACACCTTC. Protein product: CASSQDLGVNYGYTF.

This clonotype appeared many times. The chain uses TRBV18 and TRBJ2-1; a weak D match, TRBD1 (5 bases). V was trimmed by 6 bases and J by 3 bases, leaving 12 bases between them. The germline CDR1 and CDR2 sequences are KGHSH and LQKENI. The CDR3 is made up of 14 amino acids. The CDR3 DNA reads as TGTGCCAGCTCCCCGAAGGACAACTACAATGAGCAGTTCTTC. It specifies CASSPKDNYNEQFF.

This clonotype occurred many times. V and J are TRBV27 and TRBJ2-2, with 7 bases identical to TRBD1. CDR3 length equals 16 residues. V dropped 3 bases and J dropped 3; count of bases not matched to a gene: 7. Per germline, CDR1 MNHEY and CDR2 SMNVEV (reference sequence). CDR3 protein: CASSFGQEPYTGELFF. In DNA, the CDR3 is TGTGCCAGCAGTTTCGGACAGGAGCCATACACCGGGGAGCTGTTTTTT.

This clonotype was seen a handful of times. This chain connects TRBV7-9 to TRBJ2-5; D unclear. Germline V gene sequence: CDR1 SEHNR, CDR2 FQNEAQ (reference sequence). The V end lost 1 base, the J end lost 1 base, and 10 bases lay between the germline ends. There are 15 residues in the CDR3. Here the CDR3 reads CASSLVGQFQETQYF. The CDR3 DNA reads as TGTGCCAGCAGCTTAGTTGGGCAGTTCCAAGAGACCCAGTACTTC.